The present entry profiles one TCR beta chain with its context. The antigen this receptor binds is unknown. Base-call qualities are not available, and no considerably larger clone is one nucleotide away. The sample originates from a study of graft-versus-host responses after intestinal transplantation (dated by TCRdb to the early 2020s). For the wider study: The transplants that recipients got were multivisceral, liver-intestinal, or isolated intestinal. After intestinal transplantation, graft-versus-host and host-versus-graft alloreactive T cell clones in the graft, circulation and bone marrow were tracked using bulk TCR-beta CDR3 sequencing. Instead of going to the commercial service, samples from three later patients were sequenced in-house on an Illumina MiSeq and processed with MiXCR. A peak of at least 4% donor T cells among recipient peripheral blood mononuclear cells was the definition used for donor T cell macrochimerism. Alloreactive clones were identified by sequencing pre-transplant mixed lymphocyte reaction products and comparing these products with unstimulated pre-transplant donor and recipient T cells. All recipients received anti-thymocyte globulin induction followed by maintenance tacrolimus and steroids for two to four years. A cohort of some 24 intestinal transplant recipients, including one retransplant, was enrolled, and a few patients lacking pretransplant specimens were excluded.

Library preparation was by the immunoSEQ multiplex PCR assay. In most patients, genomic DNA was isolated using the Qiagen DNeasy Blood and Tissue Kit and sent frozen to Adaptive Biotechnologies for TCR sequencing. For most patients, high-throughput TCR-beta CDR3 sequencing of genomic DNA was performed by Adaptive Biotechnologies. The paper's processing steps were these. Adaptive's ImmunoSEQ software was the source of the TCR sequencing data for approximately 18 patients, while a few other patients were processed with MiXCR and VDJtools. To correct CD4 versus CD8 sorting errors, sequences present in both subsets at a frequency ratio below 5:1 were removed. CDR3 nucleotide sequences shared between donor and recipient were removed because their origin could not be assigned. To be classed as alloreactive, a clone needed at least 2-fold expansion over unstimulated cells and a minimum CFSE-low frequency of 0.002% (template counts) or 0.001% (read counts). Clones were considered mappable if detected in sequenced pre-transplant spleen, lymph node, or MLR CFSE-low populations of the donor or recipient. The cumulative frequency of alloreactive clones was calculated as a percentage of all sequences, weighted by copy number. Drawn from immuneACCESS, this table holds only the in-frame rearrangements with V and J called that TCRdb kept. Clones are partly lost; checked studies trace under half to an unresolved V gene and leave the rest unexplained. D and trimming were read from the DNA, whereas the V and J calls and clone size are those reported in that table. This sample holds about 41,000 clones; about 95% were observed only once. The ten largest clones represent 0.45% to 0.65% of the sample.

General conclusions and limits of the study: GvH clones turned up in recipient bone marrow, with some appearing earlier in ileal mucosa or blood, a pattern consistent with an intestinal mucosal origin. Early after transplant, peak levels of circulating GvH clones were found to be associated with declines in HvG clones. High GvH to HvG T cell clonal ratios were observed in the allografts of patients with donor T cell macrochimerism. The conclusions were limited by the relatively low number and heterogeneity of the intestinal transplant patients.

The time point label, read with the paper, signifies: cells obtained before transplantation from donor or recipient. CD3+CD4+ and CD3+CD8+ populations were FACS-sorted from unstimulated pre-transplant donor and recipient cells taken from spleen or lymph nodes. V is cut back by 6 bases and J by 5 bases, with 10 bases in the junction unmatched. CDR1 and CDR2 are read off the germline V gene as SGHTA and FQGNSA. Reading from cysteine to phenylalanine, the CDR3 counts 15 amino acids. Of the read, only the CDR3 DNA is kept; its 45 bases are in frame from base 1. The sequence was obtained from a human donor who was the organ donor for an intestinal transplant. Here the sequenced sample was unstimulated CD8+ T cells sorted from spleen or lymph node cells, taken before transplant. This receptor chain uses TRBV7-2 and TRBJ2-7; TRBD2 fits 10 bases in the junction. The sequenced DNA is TGTGCCAGCAGGCCTCTAGCGGGGGTCGTGGACGAGCAGTACTTC. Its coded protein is CASRPLAGVVDEQYF.